This T cell receptor (beta chain) is drawn from a study of shared clonotypes between healthy human individuals. Measured with immunoSEQ multiplex PCR; TCRdb has only the in-frame clones, and not every one. This table holds 90,000 to 130,000 clones, around 68% found once. The CDR3 length is 13 residues. The germline V gene encodes CDR1 LGHNA and CDR2 YNFKEQ. Trimming removed 2 bases from V and 7 bases from J, with 8 bases in between. Sequenced material: memory CD8+ T cells sorted from blood. Subset: CD45RO+ cells pooled with CCR7-negative TemRA cells. The receptor was derived from a woman aged 30 to 39 in good health. This chain uses TRBV4-2 with TRBJ1-4, with no clear D. CDR3 sequence: CASSQLQFEKLFF. Written as DNA, the CDR3 is TGTGCCAGCAGCCAACTTCAGTTTGAAAAACTGTTTTTT.